A single sample is the source of the 14 T cell receptor beta chains below, sequenced in a study of vaccination and CD4 T cells after COVID-19. These receptors have no known antigen. Treatment here: roughly 10-day PBMC culture with coronavirus spike peptide pools or control peptides (ViraFEST assay). CD4+ T cells that came from the unexposed donor were collected before the COVID-19 pandemic (2011-2018). Oncomine TCR Beta short-read sequencing was applied to DNA from cultured CD4+ T cells. TCRdb used MiXCR to reprocess the PCR reads, holding one entry per CDR3 protein. The sample contains some 7,900 distinct CDR3 sequences, about 29% of which appear only once. Sequencing used CD4+ T cells from blood, cultured in vitro. These receptor sequences come from a human donor in good health.

CDR3 region: CASSLDYRGFQFF. The CDR3 nucleotides read TGTGCCAGCAGCTTAGACTACAGGGGGTTCCAGTTCTTC. J is TRBJ2-1 and V is TRBV7-9, with TRBD1 identical over 8 bases. The CDR3 loop spans 13 amino acids. CDR1 SEHNR and CDR2 FQNEAQ come from the germline V gene (reference sequence). J lost 13 bases, V lost 1 base, and 6 bases had no gene match.

J is TRBJ2-1 and V is TRBV2, with no clear D. Per germline, CDR1 SNHLY and CDR2 FYNNEI. The V end lost 5 bases, the J end lost 8 bases, and 13 bases lay between the germline ends. This CDR3 is 13 amino acids long. The CDR3 here is CASSPDTFDEQFF. CDR3 bases: TGTGCCAGCAGTCCTGACACGTTCGATGAGCAGTTCTTC.

The chain employs TRBV7-8 and TRBJ2-3; D is possibly TRBD2 (5 bases). Per the germline V gene, CDR1 is SGHVS and CDR2 is FQNEAQ. The CDR3 loop spans 12 amino acids. Trimming took off 4 bases at V and 6 bases at J, with 8 bases between the two ends. DNA for the CDR3: TGTGCCAGCAGCTCATCTAGCGATACGCAGTATTTT. Its protein product is CASSSSSDTQYF.

The chain carries TRBV5-1 and TRBJ2-7; D may be TRBD2 (7 bases). From germline, CDR1 is SGHRS and CDR2 YFSETQ. CDR3 length: 14 amino acids. Trimming removed 4 bases from V and 0 bases from J, with 11 bases in between. The CDR3 spells CASSRGDTSYEQYF. The CDR3, as DNA: TGCGCCAGCAGCCGGGGGGACACCTCCTACGAGCAGTACTTC.

This clonotype appeared a few times. V is TRBV7-3 and J is TRBJ1-1, with 8 bases matching TRBD1. The CDR3 runs to 14 residues. Trimming took 3 bases from V and 5 from J; bases not matched to a gene: 5. Germline V gives CDR1 SGHTA, CDR2 FQGTGA. CDR3 protein: CASSFQGARTEAFF. As DNA, the CDR3 is TGTGCCAGCAGCTTTCAGGGGGCGCGAACTGAAGCTTTCTTT. Together with reference TRBV7-3 and TRBJ1-1, the CDR3 gives the full variable domain: GAGVSQTPSNKVTEKGKYVELRCDPISGHTALYWYRQSLGQGPEFLIYFQGTGAADDSGLPNDRFFAVRPEGSVSTLKIQRTERGDSAVYLCASSFQGARTEAFFGQGTRLTVV.

This clonotype has a handful of counts. This chain connects TRBV20-1 to TRBJ1-5, with 8 bases fitting TRBD1. The germline gives CDR1 DFQATT, CDR2 SNEGSKA (reference sequence). V shed 0 bases, J shed 13 bases, and the junction held 8 bases outside the gene matches. This CDR3 is built from 13 residues. The CDR3, as DNA: TGCAGTGCTAGAGATCTCCCGGGACAGGAGCAGCATTTT. It is translated as CSARDLPGQEQHF.

The rearrangement links TRBV20-1 to TRBJ1-1; a weak D match, TRBD1 (6 bases). The CDR3 has 12 residues. V was trimmed by 5 bases and J by 4 bases, leaving 11 bases between them. The V gene's germline CDR1 is DFQATT and CDR2 SNEGSKA (reference sequence). The CDR3 sequence: CSAPGGGTEAFF. CDR3 nucleotides: TGCAGTGCTCCGGGAGGGGGCACTGAAGCTTTCTTT.

The V and J genes are TRBV6-5 and TRBJ2-3; D uncertain. V lost 0 bases to trimming and J lost 3 bases, with 10 bases between them. There are 15 residues in the CDR3. Looked up from germline, CDR1 is MNHEY and CDR2 is SVGAGI. CDR3: CASSYSDRLTDTQYF. CDR3 bases: TGTGCCAGCAGTTACTCGGACCGCCTTACAGATACGCAGTATTTT.

Concerning this clonotype itself: A much more abundant neighbour one base away suggests this may be a read error. The rearrangement links TRBV6-1 to TRBJ1-1; D is uncertain. V gave up 4 bases and J gave up 5 bases, with 8 bases separating them. The CDR3 runs to 12 residues. Germline V lookup: CDR1 MNHNS, CDR2 SASEGT. The CDR3 DNA sequence: TGTGCCAGCAGTGGAGGGTGGACTGAAGCTTTCTTT. Amino acid sequence: CASSGGWTEAFF.

This clonotype has just a few counts. V gene TRBV7-9 combines with J gene TRBJ1-2, with D possibly matching TRBD1 (6 bases). The V end lost 5 bases, the J end lost 7 bases, and 26 bases lay between the germline ends. CDR1 and CDR2 (germline): SEHNR, FQNEAQ (reference sequence). The CDR3 length is 17 residues. The CDR3 protein is CASSRIGQPNPLSGYTF. CDR3 bases: TGTGCCAGCAGCCGAATCGGACAGCCTAACCCTTTGAGTGGCTACACCTTC.

This clonotype was counted a few times. The chain couples TRBV7-9 to TRBJ1-1; D ambiguous. This CDR3 is built from 11 residues. V lost 1 base and J lost 8, with 5 bases in between. CDR1 is SEHNR and CDR2 is FQNEAQ in the germline V gene (reference sequence). CDR3 sequence: CASSLEVEAFF. The CDR3, as DNA: TGTGCCAGCAGCTTAGAGGTCGAAGCTTTCTTT.

This clonotype turned up a few times. The chain recombines TRBV5-1 with TRBJ1-5; unclear D gene. The CDR3 contains 14 residues. Per the germline V gene, CDR1 is SGHRS and CDR2 is YFSETQ. The V gene lost 4 bases and the J gene lost 4 bases, with 12 bases spanning the gap. CDR3 residues: CASSEGSNNQPQHF. CDR3 DNA: TGCGCCAGCAGCGAAGGATCTAATAATCAGCCCCAGCATTTT.

The gene calls are TRBV6-5 and TRBJ2-7, with TRBD2 matching 7 bases. The germline V gene has CDR1 MNHEY and CDR2 SVGAGI. The ends lost 2 bases at V and 2 bases at J; junction bases unmatched: 6. The length of the CDR3 is 15 residues. The CDR3 region has the DNA TGTGCCAGCAGTTACCCGGGACTATTTCCCTACGAGCAGTACTTC. Translation gives CASSYPGLFPYEQYF.

This chain links TRBV20-1 with TRBJ1-1; TRBD1 aligns across 7 bases. This CDR3 region has 11 residues. V lost 4 bases and J lost 4; bases outside the gene matches: 0. Germline V gene lookup returns CDR1 DFQATT and CDR2 SNEGSKA (reference sequence). The CDR3 nucleotides read TGCAGTGCTACAGGGGGCACTGAAGCTTTCTTT. Translated: CSATGGTEAFF.